These T cell receptor beta chains were read from a single sample in a study of cytomegalovirus exposure and HLA in healthy donors. Measured with immunoSEQ multiplex PCR; TCRdb has only the in-frame clones, and not every one. The profile shows approximately 140,000 clones, 70% to 80% of them singletons. The sequencing input was PBMCs. The receptors derive from a woman between 55 and 75 years old in good health and CMV-seropositive. Each CDR3 is given with its conserved first and last residue. A D gene is named only where the DNA matches it firmly. Size is stated for part of the rows, as once, few or many counts, or as a class when the clone is expanded.

CDR3aa: CASSRGGELFF
CDR3nt: TGTGCCAGCAGCCGAGGCGGGGAGCTGTTTTTT
len: 11
d_gene: .
abundance: .
j_gene: TRBJ2-2
v_gene: TRBV13

CDR3aa: CASSYSAQSQPQHF
CDR3nt: TGTGCCAGCAGTTACTCAGCCCAAAGTCAGCCCCAGCATTTT
len: 14
d_gene: .
abundance: .
j_gene: TRBJ1-5
v_gene: TRBV6-5

CDR3aa: CASSLRGTNEKLFF
CDR3nt: TGCGCCAGCAGCCTCAGGGGAACTAATGAAAAACTGTTTTTT
len: 14
d_gene: .
abundance: .
j_gene: TRBJ1-4
v_gene: TRBV5-1

CDR3aa: CASRGTAKFGGYTF
CDR3nt: TGTGCCAGCAGGGGGACAGCTAAATTCGGGGGCTACACCTTC
len: 14
d_gene: TRBD1
abundance: .
j_gene: TRBJ1-2
v_gene: TRBV6-1

CDR3aa: CASSQVGLASATQYF
CDR3nt: TGCGCCAGCAGCCAAGTGGGACTAGCTTCCGCTACGCAGTATTTT
len: 15
d_gene: TRBD2
abundance: .
j_gene: TRBJ2-3
v_gene: TRBV4-1

CDR3aa: CATSWDRGEQYF
CDR3nt: TGCGCCACCAGTTGGGACAGAGGGGAGCAGTACTTC
len: 12
d_gene: TRBD1
abundance: few
j_gene: TRBJ2-7
v_gene: TRBV10-1

CDR3aa: CASSELAGGYNEQFF
CDR3nt: TGTGCCAGCAGTGAACTAGCGGGGGGGTACAATGAGCAGTTCTTC
len: 15
d_gene: TRBD2
abundance: once
j_gene: TRBJ2-1
v_gene: TRBV6-1

CDR3aa: CASSPDRDYGYTF
CDR3nt: TGTGCCAGCAGCCCGGACAGGGACTATGGCTACACCTTC
len: 13
d_gene: TRBD1
abundance: .
j_gene: TRBJ1-2
v_gene: TRBV11-2

CDR3aa: CASTPGLVGNEQFF
CDR3nt: TGTGCCAGTACCCCTGGACTAGTTGGTAATGAGCAGTTCTTC
len: 14
d_gene: TRBD2
abundance: few
j_gene: TRBJ2-1
v_gene: TRBV19

CDR3aa: CASSLGTGFQETQYF
CDR3nt: TGCGCCAGCAGCTTGGGGACAGGGTTCCAAGAGACCCAGTACTTC
len: 15
d_gene: TRBD1
abundance: .
j_gene: TRBJ2-5
v_gene: TRBV5-1

CDR3aa: CASSMGQGLEQYF
CDR3nt: TGTGCCAGTAGTATGGGACAGGGGCTCGAGCAGTACTTC
len: 13
d_gene: TRBD1
abundance: .
j_gene: TRBJ2-7
v_gene: TRBV19

CDR3aa: CSVMTGNTGELFF
CDR3nt: TGCAGCGTTATGACAGGGAACACCGGGGAGCTGTTTTTT
len: 13
d_gene: .
abundance: .
j_gene: TRBJ2-2
v_gene: TRBV29-1

CDR3aa: CASSVQPGQETQYF
CDR3nt: TGTGCCAGCAGCGTACAGCCGGGCCAAGAGACCCAGTACTTC
len: 14
d_gene: .
abundance: .
j_gene: TRBJ2-5
v_gene: TRBV9

CDR3aa: CATYRDRTTYEQYF
CDR3nt: TGTGCCACCTACCGGGACAGGACCACCTACGAGCAGTACTTC
len: 14
d_gene: TRBD1
abundance: .
j_gene: TRBJ2-7
v_gene: TRBV2

CDR3aa: CASSPDRGLSHEQFF
CDR3nt: TGCGCCAGCAGCCCCGACAGGGGGCTTTCTCATGAGCAGTTCTTC
len: 15
d_gene: TRBD1
abundance: .
j_gene: TRBJ2-1
v_gene: TRBV5-1

CDR3aa: CSVGQGRQPQHF
CDR3nt: TGCAGCGTTGGACAGGGGCGTCAGCCCCAGCATTTT
len: 12
d_gene: TRBD1
abundance: .
j_gene: TRBJ1-5
v_gene: TRBV29-1

CDR3aa: CASARRGYNSPLHF
CDR3nt: TGTGCCAGCGCCCGCAGGGGTTATAATTCACCCCTCCACTTT
len: 14
d_gene: .
abundance: .
j_gene: TRBJ1-6
v_gene: TRBV13

CDR3aa: CASSYSQGMPPSKAFF
CDR3nt: TGTGCCAGCAGTTACTCGCAGGGGATGCCCCCTTCTAAAGCTTTCTTT
len: 16
d_gene: .
abundance: .
j_gene: TRBJ1-1
v_gene: TRBV6-5

CDR3aa: CATSSGGANYGYTF
CDR3nt: TGTGCCACCAGCTCCGGCGGAGCTAACTATGGCTACACCTTC
len: 14
d_gene: .
abundance: few
j_gene: TRBJ1-2
v_gene: TRBV15

CDR3aa: CASSIGGTSSPDTQYF
CDR3nt: TGTGCCAGTAGTATAGGTGGGACTAGCAGCCCAGATACGCAGTATTTT
len: 16
d_gene: TRBD2
abundance: .
j_gene: TRBJ2-3
v_gene: TRBV19

CDR3aa: CASSSSPTSSYNEQFF
CDR3nt: TGTGCCAGCAGTTCCTCCCCGACAAGCTCCTACAATGAGCAGTTCTTC
len: 16
d_gene: .
abundance: once
j_gene: TRBJ2-1
v_gene: TRBV6-6

CDR3aa: CASSLAVQGRANYGYTF
CDR3nt: TGTGCCAGCAGCTTAGCGGTCCAGGGGAGAGCTAACTATGGCTACACCTTC
len: 17
d_gene: .
abundance: .
j_gene: TRBJ1-2
v_gene: TRBV7-6

CDR3aa: CSSSLDRAGNTIYF
CDR3nt: TGTTCCAGCAGCCTGGACAGGGCTGGAAACACCATATATTTT
len: 14
d_gene: TRBD1
abundance: few
j_gene: TRBJ1-3
v_gene: TRBV7-9

CDR3aa: CASSPSGTENYGYTF
CDR3nt: TGCGCCAGCAGCCCATCCGGGACAGAGAACTATGGCTACACCTTC
len: 15
d_gene: TRBD1
abundance: .
j_gene: TRBJ1-2
v_gene: TRBV4-1

CDR3aa: CASSLSDHRTGELFF
CDR3nt: TGTGCCAGCAGCTTAAGCGACCACAGGACCGGGGAGCTGTTTTTT
len: 15
d_gene: .
abundance: .
j_gene: TRBJ2-2
v_gene: TRBV7-6

CDR3aa: CASSSGVGTEAFF
CDR3nt: TGTGCCAGCAGCTCGGGGGTTGGCACTGAAGCTTTCTTT
len: 13
d_gene: .
abundance: .
j_gene: TRBJ1-1
v_gene: TRBV11-3

CDR3aa: CAISGGTGQETQYF
CDR3nt: TGTGCCATCAGTGGAGGGACAGGTCAAGAGACCCAGTACTTC
len: 14
d_gene: TRBD1
abundance: .
j_gene: TRBJ2-5
v_gene: TRBV10-3

CDR3aa: CASSYQQGKDNEQFF
CDR3nt: TGTGCCAGCAGTTACCAACAGGGAAAAGACAATGAGCAGTTCTTC
len: 15
d_gene: .
abundance: .
j_gene: TRBJ2-1
v_gene: TRBV6-5

CDR3aa: CASSLNSLNEQYF
CDR3nt: TGTGCCAGCAGCTTAAACAGTTTGAACGAGCAGTACTTC
len: 13
d_gene: .
abundance: .
j_gene: TRBJ2-7
v_gene: TRBV7-3

CDR3aa: CASSDTHERSYNEQFF
CDR3nt: TGTGCCAGCAGCGATACCCACGAGAGATCCTACAATGAGCAGTTCTTC
len: 16
d_gene: .
abundance: .
j_gene: TRBJ2-1
v_gene: TRBV7-7

CDR3aa: CASSVEVAVDEQFF
CDR3nt: TGTGCCAGCAGCGTTGAGGTAGCCGTCGATGAGCAGTTCTTC
len: 14
d_gene: .
abundance: few
j_gene: TRBJ2-1
v_gene: TRBV11-2

CDR3aa: CSALRLAGDPDTQYF
CDR3nt: TGCAGCGCCCTCAGACTAGCGGGGGATCCAGATACGCAGTATTTT
len: 15
d_gene: TRBD2
abundance: .
j_gene: TRBJ2-3
v_gene: TRBV29-1

CDR3aa: CASRVPDSPKTQYF
CDR3nt: TGTGCCAGCAGAGTACCGGACTCCCCAAAGACCCAGTACTTC
len: 14
d_gene: .
abundance: .
j_gene: TRBJ2-5
v_gene: TRBV6-5

CDR3aa: CASSLRTGAYEQYF
CDR3nt: TGTGCCAGCAGTCTAAGGACAGGGGCCTACGAGCAGTACTTC
len: 14
d_gene: TRBD1
abundance: once
j_gene: TRBJ2-7
v_gene: TRBV6-5

CDR3aa: CASSITSSSYNEQFF
CDR3nt: TGTGCCAGCAGCATTACTAGTTCCTCCTACAATGAGCAGTTCTTC
len: 15
d_gene: .
abundance: .
j_gene: TRBJ2-1
v_gene: TRBV11-3

CDR3aa: CASSFGQGNDEQYF
CDR3nt: TGCGCCAGCAGCTTCGGGCAGGGGAACGACGAGCAGTACTTC
len: 14
d_gene: .
abundance: once
j_gene: TRBJ2-7
v_gene: TRBV5-1

CDR3aa: CASSRWTGDAELFF
CDR3nt: TGTGCCAGCAGCCGTTGGACAGGCGACGCGGAACTGTTTTTT
len: 14
d_gene: TRBD1
abundance: .
j_gene: TRBJ1-4
v_gene: TRBV5-4

CDR3aa: CASSPTGEENIQYF
CDR3nt: TGTGCCAGCTCACCAACAGGGGAAGAAAACATTCAGTACTTC
len: 14
d_gene: TRBD1
abundance: few
j_gene: TRBJ2-4
v_gene: TRBV18

CDR3aa: CASSLFPGTAYGYTF
CDR3nt: TGTGCCAGCAGTCTCTTCCCGGGGACAGCCTATGGCTACACCTTC
len: 15
d_gene: TRBD1
abundance: .
j_gene: TRBJ1-2
v_gene: TRBV6-5

CDR3aa: CASSDGGGTDTQYF
CDR3nt: TGCGCCAGCAGTGATGGTGGGGGGACAGATACGCAGTATTTT
len: 14
d_gene: .
abundance: .
j_gene: TRBJ2-3
v_gene: TRBV10-1

CDR3aa: CASSLGPDGYTF
CDR3nt: TGTGCCAGCAGCCTGGGTCCCGATGGCTACACCTTC
len: 12
d_gene: .
abundance: .
j_gene: TRBJ1-2
v_gene: TRBV5-4

CDR3aa: CASSPFRGGSDTQYF
CDR3nt: TGTGCCAGCTCACCCTTCCGGGGGGGCTCAGATACGCAGTATTTT
len: 15
d_gene: TRBD2
abundance: .
j_gene: TRBJ2-3
v_gene: TRBV18

CDR3aa: CAISETTGLAVSEQYF
CDR3nt: TGTGCCATCAGTGAGACAACGGGACTAGCGGTCTCCGAGCAGTACTTC
len: 16
d_gene: TRBD2
abundance: .
j_gene: TRBJ2-7
v_gene: TRBV10-3

CDR3aa: CASSPQAGKNQPQHF
CDR3nt: TGTGCCAGCTCACCACAGGCAGGTAAAAATCAGCCCCAGCATTTT
len: 15
d_gene: .
abundance: .
j_gene: TRBJ1-5
v_gene: TRBV18

CDR3aa: CASSPRPNQPQHF
CDR3nt: TGTGCCAGCAGTCCTAGACCCAATCAGCCCCAGCATTTT
len: 13
d_gene: .
abundance: .
j_gene: TRBJ1-5
v_gene: TRBV27